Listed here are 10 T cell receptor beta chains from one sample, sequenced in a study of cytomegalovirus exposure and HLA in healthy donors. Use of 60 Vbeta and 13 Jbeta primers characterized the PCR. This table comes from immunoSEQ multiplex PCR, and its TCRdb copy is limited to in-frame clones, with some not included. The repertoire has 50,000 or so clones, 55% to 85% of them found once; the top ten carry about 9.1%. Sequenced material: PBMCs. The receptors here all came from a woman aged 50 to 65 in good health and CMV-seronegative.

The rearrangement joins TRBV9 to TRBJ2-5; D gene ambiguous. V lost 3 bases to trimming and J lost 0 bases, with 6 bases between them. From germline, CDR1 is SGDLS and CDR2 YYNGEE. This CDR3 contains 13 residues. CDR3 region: CASSGLYQETQYF. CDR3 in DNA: TGTGCCAGCAGCGGACTCTACCAAGAGACCCAGTACTTC.

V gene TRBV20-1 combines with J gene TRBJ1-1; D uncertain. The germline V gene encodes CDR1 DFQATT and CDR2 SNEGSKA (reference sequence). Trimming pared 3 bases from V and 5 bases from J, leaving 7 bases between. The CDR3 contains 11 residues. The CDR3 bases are TGCAGTGCTAGTGTGAGGACTGAAGCTTTCTTT. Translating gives CSASVRTEAFF.

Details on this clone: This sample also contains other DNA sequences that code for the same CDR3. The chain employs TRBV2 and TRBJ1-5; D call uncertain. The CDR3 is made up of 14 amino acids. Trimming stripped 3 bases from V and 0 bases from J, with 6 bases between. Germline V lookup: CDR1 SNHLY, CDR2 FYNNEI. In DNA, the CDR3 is TGTGCCAGCAGTGAGGCCTTTAGCAATCAGCCCCAGCATTTT. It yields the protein CASSEAFSNQPQHF. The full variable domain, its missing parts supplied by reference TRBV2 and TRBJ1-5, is EPEVTQTPSHQVTQMGQEVILRCVPISNHLYFYWYRQILGQKVEFLVSFYNNEISEKSEIFDDQFSVERPDGSNFTLKIRSTKLEDSAMYFCASSEAFSNQPQHFGDGTRLSIL.

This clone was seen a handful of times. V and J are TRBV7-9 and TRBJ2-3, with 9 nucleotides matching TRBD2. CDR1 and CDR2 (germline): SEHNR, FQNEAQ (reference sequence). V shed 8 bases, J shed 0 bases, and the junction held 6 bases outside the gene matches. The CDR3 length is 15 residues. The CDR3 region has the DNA TGTGCCAGCTCTTTAGCGGGGGCCAGCACAGATACGCAGTATTTT. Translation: CASSLAGASTDTQYF.

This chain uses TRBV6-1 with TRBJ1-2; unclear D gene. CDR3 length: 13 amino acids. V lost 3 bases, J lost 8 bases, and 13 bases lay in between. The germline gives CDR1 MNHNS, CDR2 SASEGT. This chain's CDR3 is CASSELYGEGYTF. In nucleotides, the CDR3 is TGTGCCAGCAGTGAGTTATACGGTGAAGGCTACACCTTC.

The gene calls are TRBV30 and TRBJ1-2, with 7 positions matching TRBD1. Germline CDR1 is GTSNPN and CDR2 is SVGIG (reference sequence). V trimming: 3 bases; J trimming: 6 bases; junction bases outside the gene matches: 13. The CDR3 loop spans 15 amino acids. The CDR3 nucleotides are TGTGCCTGGAGAACCACCGGGACAGTGTCGGATGGCTACACCTTC. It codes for CAWRTTGTVSDGYTF.

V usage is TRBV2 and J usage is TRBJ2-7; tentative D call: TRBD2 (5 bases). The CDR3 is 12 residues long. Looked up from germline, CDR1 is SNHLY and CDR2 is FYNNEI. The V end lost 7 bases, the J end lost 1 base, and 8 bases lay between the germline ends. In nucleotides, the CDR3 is TGTGCCAGCATGGAGGAGTCCTACGAGCAGTACTTC. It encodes CASMEESYEQYF. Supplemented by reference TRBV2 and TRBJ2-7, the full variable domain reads EPEVTQTPSHQVTQMGQEVILRCVPISNHLYFYWYRQILGQKVEFLVSFYNNEISEKSEIFDDQFSVERPDGSNFTLKIRSTKLEDSAMYFCASMEESYEQYFGPGTRLTVT.

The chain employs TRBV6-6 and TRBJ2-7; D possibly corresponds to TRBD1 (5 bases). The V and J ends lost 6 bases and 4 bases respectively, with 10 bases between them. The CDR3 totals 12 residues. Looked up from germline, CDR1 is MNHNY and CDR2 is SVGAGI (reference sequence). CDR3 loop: CASRPDSYEQYF. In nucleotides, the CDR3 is TGTGCCAGCAGACCCGACAGTTACGAGCAGTACTTC.

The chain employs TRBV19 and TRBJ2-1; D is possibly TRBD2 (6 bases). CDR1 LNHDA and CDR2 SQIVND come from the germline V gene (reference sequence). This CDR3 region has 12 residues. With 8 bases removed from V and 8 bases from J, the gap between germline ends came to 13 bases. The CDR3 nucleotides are TGTGCCAGTGGATTACTAGCACATGAGCAGTTCTTC. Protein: CASGLLAHEQFF.

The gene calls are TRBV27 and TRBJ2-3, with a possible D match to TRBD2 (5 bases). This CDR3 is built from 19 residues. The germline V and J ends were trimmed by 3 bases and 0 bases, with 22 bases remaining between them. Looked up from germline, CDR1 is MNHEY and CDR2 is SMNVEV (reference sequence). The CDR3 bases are TGTGCCAGCAGTTTTCGCTACTCTCTCGGGGAATCTAGCACAGATACGCAGTATTTT. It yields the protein CASSFRYSLGESSTDTQYF.